This TCR beta chain comes out of a study of shared T cell receptors in the human thymus. TCRdb's table, derived via immunoSEQ multiplex PCR, lists solely in-frame clones and lacks some. Altogether about 730,000 clones are present, 80% to 90% being singletons, with the ten largest covering roughly 0.01%. The sample also formed part of further work on human thymus T cells. That work contributes: Apparent bias marked the V and J gene usage of thymic and blood repertoires.

The sample consisted of thymocytes. The receptor comes from a girl under three years old with a congenital heart defect.

The CDR3 loop reads CASSFHPRSSTPPRINYGYTF. Written as DNA, the CDR3 is TGTGCCAGCAGTTTTCACCCGAGGAGTTCTACCCCCCCCCGAATTAACTATGGCTACACCTTC. The chain carries TRBV28 and TRBJ1-2; no firm D call. The V end was cut by 3 bases, the J end by 1 base, with 30 bases between. Looked up from germline, CDR1 is MDHEN and CDR2 is SYDVKM. The CDR3 consists of 21 residues.